The text below deals with one T cell receptor beta chain. Antigen: not known. This CDR3 is built from 16 residues. After removal of 3 bases from V and 0 bases from J, the junction contained 7 bases not matched to a gene. MiXCR was run by TCRdb on the 5' RACE reads, yielding one entry per CDR3 protein. The sample consists of 540,000 or so distinct CDR3 sequences, 20% of them appearing once. This sample was included in a study of T-cell memory formation after mild COVID-19. Study context: Most TCR clusters belonged to a single donor. General study points: In second-wave clones peaking day 37, SARS-CoV-2 specificity remained unconfirmed.

The genes are TRBV12-3 or TRBV12-4 and TRBJ1-1, with 7 nucleotides matching TRBD1. This sequence was found in an adult woman who had mild COVID-19 (a few samples of this study predate the infection). Cell type and time point are not known. The specimen was PBMCs or a T cell subset sorted from them (not recorded which). CDR3 in DNA: TGTGCCAGCAGTTTGTCCCAACAGGGGCTGAACACTGAAGCTTTCTTT. Translating gives CASSLSQQGLNTEAFF.